This is a list of T cell receptor beta chains from one sample in a study of blood T cell repertoires in COVID-19. The repertoire was sequenced with immunoSEQ multiplex PCR; TCRdb's copy has only in-frame clones and lacks some. The sample lists under 150,000 clones, roughly 80% seen once, with less than 2% in the top ten. Sample: peripheral blood. Every receptor here comes from a man aged 50-59 years with acute or convalescent COVID-19. Both conserved end residues are part of each CDR3. D genes are given only for firm matches. Expanded clones get a size class; other rows say once, few or many, or leave the size out.

abundance	v_gene	j_gene	len	d_gene	CDR3nt	CDR3aa
once	TRBV18	TRBJ1-5	15	.	TGTGCCAGCTCACCACGGGGGCGAGACAATCAGCCCCAGCATTTT	CASSPRGRDNQPQHF
.	TRBV28	TRBJ1-5	16	TRBD1	TGTGCCAGCAGTTTATTCTACAGGGGGCGCCATCAGCCCCAGCATTTT	CASSLFYRGRHQPQHF
.	TRBV3-1/TRBV3-2	TRBJ2-3	15	.	TGTGCCAGCAGCCGCCGACCTATGAGCACAGATACACAGTATTTT	CASSRRPMSTDTQYF
many	TRBV9	TRBJ2-2	14	.	TGTGCCAGCAGCGTAGGAGGCGACACCGGGGAGCTGTTTTTT	CASSVGGDTGELFF
.	TRBV3-1/TRBV3-2	TRBJ1-1	13	.	TGTGCCAGCAGCCCGACAGGCCCCACTGAAGCTTTCTTT	CASSPTGPTEAFF
.	TRBV5-8	TRBJ1-1	14	.	TGTGCCAGCAGCTTTCGGGGAACAAGGACTGAAGCTTTCTTT	CASSFRGTRTEAFF
.	TRBV29-1	TRBJ2-4	13	.	TGCAGCGGGAGAATCGGGTCCAAAAACATTCAGTACTTC	CSGRIGSKNIQYF
.	TRBV10-3	TRBJ1-5	15	TRBD1	TGTGCCATCAGTGAACAGGACAGGAGGGATCAGCCCCAGCATTTT	CAISEQDRRDQPQHF
few	TRBV2	TRBJ1-2	15	TRBD1	TGTGCCAGCAGAACCGGGACAGGGAACTCCTATGGCTACACCTTC	CASRTGTGNSYGYTF
.	TRBV5-1	TRBJ1-2	17	TRBD1	TGCGCCAGCAGCTTGGCCGTCAGGGGGCGCGGTAACTATGGCTACACCTTC	CASSLAVRGRGNYGYTF
.	TRBV6-4	TRBJ2-7	16	TRBD2	TGTGCCAGCAGTGAATGGGGACTAGCGGGACCTTGCGAGCAGTACTTC	CASSEWGLAGPCEQYF
.	TRBV7-8	TRBJ1-3	15	TRBD1	TGTGCCAGCAGCTTTTCCGGGACAGCTGGAAACACCATATATTTT	CASSFSGTAGNTIYF
.	TRBV6-5	TRBJ1-3	15	.	TGTGCCAGCAGCAGGGTCGCGGACTCTGGAAACACCATATATTTT	CASSRVADSGNTIYF
.	TRBV21-1	TRBJ2-3	19	.	TGTGCCAGCAGCAAAGAGGAAAGGATAGCGGGGGAAACTGGAGATACGCAGTATTTT	CASSKEERIAGETGDTQYF
.	TRBV5-4	TRBJ2-7	13	.	TGTGCCAGCAGCATACCAAGGGGCTCCGAGCAGTACTTC	CASSIPRGSEQYF
once	TRBV12-3/TRBV12-4	TRBJ2-5	12	TRBD1	TGTGCCAGCAGAAGGGGGCGGGAGACCCAGTACTTC	CASRRGRETQYF
.	TRBV6-5	TRBJ1-1	15	TRBD1	TGTGCCAGCAGTTTAGGACAGGGAGCACGGGATGAAGCTTTCTTT	CASSLGQGARDEAFF
.	TRBV30	TRBJ1-2	12	.	TGTGCCTGGAGTGGAGCTAACTATGGCTACACCTTC	CAWSGANYGYTF
.	TRBV21-1	TRBJ1-5	14	.	TGTGCCAGCAGCAAGGTCGCGGTCAGCCAGCCCCAGCATTTT	CASSKVAVSQPQHF
.	TRBV13	TRBJ2-3	12	.	TGTGCCAGCAGCTTAGCTCCAGATACGCAGTATTTT	CASSLAPDTQYF
.	TRBV2	TRBJ1-5	15	TRBD1	TGTGCCAGCAGGCCGGGACAGGGGGCAGGTCAGCCCCAGCATTTT	CASRPGQGAGQPQHF
.	TRBV5-6	TRBJ1-2	13	.	TGTGCCAGCAGCTTGGGAGGGGGCTATGGCTACACCTTC	CASSLGGGYGYTF
.	TRBV9	TRBJ2-1	16	TRBD2	TGTGCCAGCAGCGTAGCTACTAGCGGTCTCTACAATGAGCAGTTCTTC	CASSVATSGLYNEQFF
.	TRBV2	TRBJ2-1	14	TRBD2	TGTGCCAGCGTAATACTAGCGGGGGGGAAGGAGCAGTTCTTC	CASVILAGGKEQFF
.	TRBV19	TRBJ1-1	16	TRBD1	TGTGCCAGTAGTATACAGGGGGCAGGGGGGAACACTGAAGCTTTCTTT	CASSIQGAGGNTEAFF
.	TRBV27	TRBJ1-6	14	.	TGTGCCAGCAGAGAAGACAGCTATAATTCACCCCTCCACTTT	CASREDSYNSPLHF
.	TRBV7-2	TRBJ1-3	15	.	TGTGCCAGCAGCTTGGACGGGGGTTATCTGAACACCATATATTTT	CASSLDGGYLNTIYF
.	TRBV2	TRBJ2-3	13	.	TGTGCCAGCAGTGAAGCGCGTGGAGATACGCAGTATTTT	CASSEARGDTQYF
once	TRBV4-1	TRBJ2-3	13	.	TGCGCCAGCAGCCAAGAGCGTGGAGATACGCAGTATTTT	CASSQERGDTQYF
.	TRBV27	TRBJ2-2	16	.	TGTGCCAGCAGTTTGCAGTGGGGAAGGGGGACCGGGGAGCTGTTTTTT	CASSLQWGRGTGELFF
.	TRBV28	TRBJ2-5	16	TRBD2	TGTGCCAGCAGTTTTTATAGCGGGGGGAGAGAAGAGACCCAGTACTTC	CASSFYSGGREETQYF
.	TRBV20-1	TRBJ1-1	14	.	TGCAGTGCTAGTCCCGCGGTGACGGGCACTGAAGCTTTCTTT	CSASPAVTGTEAFF
.	TRBV10-3	TRBJ2-7	14	.	TGTGCCATCAGTGGGACACAGGTCGCCTACGAGCAGTACTTC	CAISGTQVAYEQYF
once	TRBV19	TRBJ1-2	14	.	TGTGCCAGTAGTATCACATCGGGTGCCTATGGCTACACCTTC	CASSITSGAYGYTF
.	TRBV30	TRBJ2-1	15	.	TGTGCCTGGAGTGTTGGGGGGGCGAGTCGGGGTGAGCAGTTCTTC	CAWSVGGASRGEQFF
.	TRBV6-5	TRBJ1-1	13	.	TGTGCCAGCAGTTATCGTGTGGGGCTTCAAGCTTTCTTT	CASSYRVGLQAFF
.	TRBV5-4	TRBJ2-5	13	TRBD1	TGTGCCAGCAGACGGGGACAGGCGGAGACCCAGTACTTC	CASRRGQAETQYF
.	TRBV5-1	TRBJ1-1	16	TRBD1	TGCGCCAGCAGCTCCCTGGACAGGGAGAGAGGCACTGAAGCTTTCTTT	CASSSLDRERGTEAFF
.	TRBV9	TRBJ1-2	16	TRBD1	TGTGCCAGCAGCGGAAGTACGGGACAGGCAAACTATGGCTACACCTTC	CASSGSTGQANYGYTF
.	TRBV6-5	TRBJ2-5	14	TRBD1	TGTGCCAGCAACTCCCCAGGGGGAATAAAGACCCAGTACTTC	CASNSPGGIKTQYF
.	TRBV6-5	TRBJ1-4	13	.	TGTGCCAGCAGGGGGCAGGGGAAGGGAAAACTGTTTTTT	CASRGQGKGKLFF
.	TRBV5-1	TRBJ1-2	16	TRBD1	TGCGCCAGCAGCTCCTCCGGGACAGGTCTTAACTATGGCTACACCTTC	CASSSSGTGLNYGYTF
.	TRBV28	TRBJ2-7	14	.	TGTGCCAGCAGTCCTGGAGTGTGGCGATACGAGCAGTACTTC	CASSPGVWRYEQYF
.	TRBV6-5	TRBJ1-2	14	.	TGTGCCAGCACCCTTGGGAGAGCTAACTATGGCTACACCTTC	CASTLGRANYGYTF
.	TRBV19	TRBJ2-2	11	.	TGTGCCAGTAGTCGGAGGGGGGAGCTGTTTTTT	CASSRRGELFF
.	TRBV28	TRBJ2-3	14	TRBD2	TGTGCCAGCAGTTTACTAGCGGGGAAAGATACGCAGTATTTT	CASSLLAGKDTQYF
few	TRBV3-1/TRBV3-2	TRBJ1-1	16	TRBD1	TGTGCCAGCAGCCGTCGATCACAGGGGGCGCAGGGTGAAGCTTTCTTT	CASSRRSQGAQGEAFF